This paragraph reports one T cell receptor (beta chain). Its antigen is not known. CDR3 length: 15 amino acids. With 1 base removed from V and 6 bases from J, the gap between germline ends came to 12 bases. CDR1 KGHDR and CDR2 SFDVKD come from the germline V gene. Reverse transcription used roughly 0.5 to 1 ug RNA and random hexamers. TCRdb reanalysed the immunoSEQ multiplex PCR reads using MiXCR and keeps one entry per CDR3 protein. The table shows some 130,000 distinct CDR3 sequences, with over 90% occurring only once. The data originate from a study of CD8 T cells in Susac syndrome. Broader study findings: As acknowledged by the study, its TCR sequencing and HLA analysis included a relatively small number of individuals.

The sample taken for sequencing was CD8+ T cells from PBMCs. The origin of this receptor is a human donor with Susac syndrome. The chain joins TRBV24-1 to TRBJ2-1; D is perhaps TRBD2 (5 bases). The CDR3 is CATSDFGLSLNEQFF. CDR3 nucleotides: TGTGCCACCAGTGATTTTGGACTTTCTCTCAATGAGCAGTTCTTC.